This T cell receptor beta chain was sequenced during a study of T and B cells in COVID-19 patients. Study-wide background: Peripheral blood came from COVID-19 patients with active infection or after recovery. At median age about 35 years, recovered patients were younger than active-infection patients at about 70. Findings and caveats of the study: Clonality of TRB repertoires was high in active COVID-19; recovery brought above-healthy diversity and richness. Exclusive to the recovered cohort were thousands of TCR clusters, around 30 of them with low generation probability.

Multiplex PCR with BIOMED2 TRB-A/B primer pools amplified TRB rearrangements. TCRdb re-analysed the multiplex PCR reads in MiXCR, keeping a single row per CDR3 protein. The sample contains roughly 7,000 distinct CDR3 sequences, 30% to 35% of which appear only once. Each TRB amplification used roughly 240-550 ng of genomic DNA from blood. The CDR3 length is 14 residues. Trimming cost V 2 bases and J 9 bases, with 17 bases left between them. The germline CDR1 and CDR2 sequences are DFQATT and SNEGSKA (reference sequence). In regard to this clonotype: The antigen is unknown.

This clonotype was obtained from a human donor with active COVID-19. The chain has TRBV20-1 and TRBJ2-1; D uncertain. The sample comprised blood. CDR3 in amino acids: CSARPRTLHGEQFF. In DNA, the CDR3 is TGCAGTGCTAGACCCAGGACCCTACACGGTGAGCAGTTCTTC.